This T cell receptor (beta chain) came from a study of blood T cell repertoires in COVID-19. The overall study: PBMCs, B-cell-depleted T cells, or T cells were the source of the cDNA or gDNA that made up the material.

CDR1 is SGHKS and CDR2 is YYEKEE in the germline V gene (reference sequence). CDR3 length equals 16 residues. Germline trimming cut 4 bases from V and 4 bases from J; bases unmatched to any gene: 6. Repertoires were generated with immunoSEQ multiplex PCR, while TCRdb's copy carries only in-frame clones and drops some. This table holds around 58,000 clones, roughly nine tenths found once. The TCR originated in a woman in her sixties or seventies with active or convalescent COVID-19. The sample was peripheral blood. The rearrangement joins TRBV5-5 to TRBJ2-2; 11 bases agree with TRBD1. CDR3 amino acids: CASSEDRGLGTGELFF. CDR3 sequence (DNA): TGTGCCAGCAGCGAGGACAGGGGGCTTGGCACCGGGGAGCTGTTTTTT.